The present entry profiles one T cell receptor beta chain with its context. Its antigen is currently unknown. This specimen comes from a study of cytomegalovirus exposure and HLA in healthy donors. As for the study in general: From HLA-typed donors, an early data release held tens of millions of unique TCRs.

CDR3 length: 12 residues. Per germline, CDR1 MNHEY and CDR2 SMNVEV (reference sequence). After removal of 6 bases from V and 6 bases from J, the junction contained 5 bases not matched to a gene. The study's findings and limits: Researchers reported in a later analysis that a missense DCLRE1C variant was tied to TCR beta V- and J-gene trimming. HLA allele associations emerged for 16,951 TCR beta sequences in a later analysis, at 0.05 false discovery rate. Presence/absence analyses assumed roughly uniform sequencing depth across donors.

Both 60 Vbeta primers and 13 Jbeta primers went into the PCR. Sequencing was performed with immunoSEQ multiplex PCR; in TCRdb, only in-frame clones are kept and a portion is missing. Of 70,000 to 100,000 clones listed, about four fifths are singletons. What was sequenced was PBMCs. The chain links TRBV27 to TRBJ2-7; the match to TRBD1 covers 7 bases. This TCR came from a man aged 45-65 years in good health and CMV-seropositive. CDR3 in amino acids: CASSYRGLEQYF. In nucleotides, the CDR3 is TGTGCCAGCAGCTACAGGGGCCTCGAGCAGTACTTC.